The present TCR beta chain was sequenced within a study of blood T cell repertoires in COVID-19 (dated by TCRdb to the early 2020s). Regarding the study in general: The collaborator samples originated in the United States, Italy and Spain and spanned the acute and convalescent phases of COVID-19. A freely available public database, intended as a resource for researchers studying the immune response to SARS-CoV-2, is where the repertoires were released. Where HLA class I and class II types were available, the types were taken from metadata supplied by the sample provider, not from assay-based typing. The prospective study material was composed of cDNA or gDNA derived from T cells, B-cell-depleted T cells, or PBMCs. Samples came from the ongoing ImmuneRACE study (first 160 participants) plus 1,254 subjects from 6 global collaborators. Nearly every sample came with metadata listing a de-identified subject ID, COVID-19 status, age in years and sex. The dataset comprised deeply sampled blood TCRbeta repertoires from subjects exposed to, actively infected with, or recovered from COVID-19. The investigation overall reported the following: How much clinical and demographic metadata was included differed by source and by participant, and the metadata was provided uncurated.

Trimmed from V: 3 bases; trimmed from J: 0 bases; junction bases lacking a gene match: 4. The CDR3 numbers 15 residues from cysteine through phenylalanine. Just the 45-base CDR3 DNA is kept, in frame starting at base 1. The germline V gene supplies CDR1 KGHSH and CDR2 LQKENI. The sample holds one count of this clone. Its antigen is still unknown. The input lacks base qualities; no much larger clone sits a single base away. Other nucleotide sequences in the sample specify the same CDR3. Each collaborating institution followed its own protocols to collect whole blood in K2EDTA tubes. For TCRbeta analysis, collaborators shipped samples in one of three forms: frozen whole blood, isolated PBMCs, or DNA extracted from either of those sample types. The immunoSEQ Assay, a bias-controlled multiplex PCR, was used to amplify TCRbeta CDR3 regions from genomic DNA. Per the source publication's procedure: The number of nucleated cells in each sample was estimated from the amplification of reference gene primers within the assay. To quantify the absolute abundance of each unique TCRbeta CDR3 rearrangement, sequence reads were collapsed and filtered. For each sample, productive Simpson clonality was calculated by taking the square root of Simpson's diversity index across productive rearrangements. TCRdb took over this immuneACCESS table, retaining in-frame rearrangements with V and J assigned. Such tables are incomplete; in checked studies, under half of the missing clones stem from an unresolved V gene, and the remainder is unexplained. V and J calls and clone size follow that table, whereas D and trimming were derived from the DNA. The sample profile shows some 120,000 clones; approximately 83% of them were found once. 6.6% of the sample is taken by the ten largest.

This sequence was found in a man older than 75 with active or convalescent COVID-19. The rearranged chain carries TRBV18 and TRBJ2-7, with 8 bases matching TRBD1. Sequenced input: peripheral blood. The CDR3 corresponds to CASSPPGQGSYEQYF. The base sequence is TGTGCCAGCTCACCTCCCGGACAGGGCTCCTACGAGCAGTACTTC.